The clone carrying this T cell receptor (beta chain) was seen only a few times. In the original analysis: Nucleated cell number was recorded as an estimate derived from reference gene primer amplification. The table came from immunoSEQ multiplex PCR; TCRdb's copy has only in-frame clones and leaves some out. For V, J and clone size, that table is used; D and trimming come from the DNA. The table lists about 190,000 clones, approximately 86% of them singletons, with approximately 1.1% in the top ten. This specimen belongs to a study of blood T cell repertoires in COVID-19. Study-level background: Samples representing acute and convalescent COVID-19 were sourced from the United States, Italy and Spain. PBMCs, B-cell-depleted T cells, or T cells provided the cDNA or gDNA that made up the material.

The CDR3 contains 19 residues. CDR1 MNHEY and CDR2 SMNVEV come from the germline V gene (reference sequence). V was pared by 0 bases and J by 7 bases, with 25 bases between. The receptor comes from a man aged 25-45 years with acute or convalescent COVID-19. The sequencing input was peripheral blood. The V gene is TRBV27, the J gene TRBJ2-1; tentative D call: TRBD2 (5 bases). CDR3 nucleotides: TGTGCCAGCAGTTTATCGGGAACGGGCCGGAGGCATTTGTTGAATGAGCAGTTCTTC. This sequence encodes CASSLSGTGRRHLLNEQFF.